A selection of T cell receptor beta chains follows, all from one sample in a study of PD-1 blockade in classical Hodgkin lymphoma. Profiling relied on immunoSEQ multiplex PCR, and the TCRdb table lists in-frame clones only, not all of them. Here the sample spans 15,000 to 20,000 clones, approximately 83% being singletons. Sequencing was performed on CD4+ T cells from blood. These receptors were collected from a human donor with classical Hodgkin lymphoma. Both conserved end residues are part of each CDR3. Clone sizes are given selectively: once, few, many, or a class where the clone is expanded.

abundance: -
j_gene: TRBJ2-5
v_gene: TRBV2
CDR3aa: CASSVRQETQYF

abundance: -
j_gene: TRBJ2-2
v_gene: TRBV6-1
CDR3aa: CASSGRVAANTGELFF

abundance: -
j_gene: TRBJ2-5
v_gene: TRBV28
CDR3aa: CASSTALTGETQYF

abundance: few
j_gene: TRBJ1-3
v_gene: TRBV19
CDR3aa: CASSTLTGSRNTIYF

abundance: once
j_gene: TRBJ2-4
v_gene: TRBV7-2
CDR3aa: CASGAKMGNIQYF

abundance: few
j_gene: TRBJ1-3
v_gene: TRBV25-1
CDR3aa: CASSEAGGNTIYF

abundance: -
j_gene: TRBJ2-7
v_gene: TRBV5-1
CDR3aa: CASTAGTGYYEQYF

abundance: -
j_gene: TRBJ2-1
v_gene: TRBV6-1
CDR3aa: CASSRDRLYNEQFF

abundance: -
j_gene: TRBJ1-5
v_gene: TRBV5-1
CDR3aa: CASSWTGTDNQPQHF

abundance: -
j_gene: TRBJ1-2
v_gene: TRBV5-6
CDR3aa: CASSLDRGPGYTF

abundance: -
j_gene: TRBJ1-4
v_gene: TRBV25-1
CDR3aa: CASSLPGGEKLFF

abundance: -
j_gene: TRBJ2-7
v_gene: TRBV5-4
CDR3aa: CASSLAGTGYEQYF

abundance: -
j_gene: TRBJ2-7
v_gene: TRBV5-1
CDR3aa: CASSPEGRLLEQYF

abundance: -
j_gene: TRBJ2-3
v_gene: TRBV6-1
CDR3aa: CASSFGQDTDTQYF

abundance: -
j_gene: TRBJ2-7
v_gene: TRBV4-1
CDR3aa: CASSQDEGTYEQYF

abundance: -
j_gene: TRBJ2-3
v_gene: TRBV7-6
CDR3aa: CASSTKLGGGPRLDTQYF

abundance: once
j_gene: TRBJ2-3
v_gene: TRBV2
CDR3aa: CASSLRRVTQYF

abundance: -
j_gene: TRBJ2-2
v_gene: TRBV2
CDR3aa: CASSYTGELFF

abundance: once
j_gene: TRBJ1-2
v_gene: TRBV5-1
CDR3aa: CASSLDPTQGNYGYTF

abundance: -
j_gene: TRBJ2-1
v_gene: TRBV29-1
CDR3aa: CSVVLRGPPYNEQFF

abundance: -
j_gene: TRBJ2-1
v_gene: TRBV9
CDR3aa: CASSVVGGVAGPYNEQFF

abundance: -
j_gene: TRBJ2-3
v_gene: TRBV5-8
CDR3aa: CASSLVGVSTDTQYF

abundance: -
j_gene: TRBJ2-7
v_gene: TRBV18
CDR3aa: CASSPRVDSYEQYF

abundance: -
j_gene: TRBJ1-3
v_gene: TRBV6-1
CDR3aa: CASIQDRGLSNTIYF

abundance: -
j_gene: TRBJ2-3
v_gene: TRBV18
CDR3aa: CASSPAGGTDTQYF

abundance: -
j_gene: TRBJ2-7
v_gene: TRBV25-1
CDR3aa: CASMDHGRGWQYF

abundance: -
j_gene: TRBJ2-7
v_gene: TRBV6-6
CDR3aa: CASSSPRTSGNYEQYF

abundance: -
j_gene: TRBJ1-2
v_gene: TRBV28
CDR3aa: CASTGRLNYGYTF

abundance: few
j_gene: TRBJ2-7
v_gene: TRBV27
CDR3aa: CASSLMGLTREQYF

abundance: -
j_gene: TRBJ1-1
v_gene: TRBV2
CDR3aa: CASSDQGNTEAFF